This T cell receptor (beta chain) was recorded in a study of Graves' ophthalmopathy and Graves' hyperthyroidism. Germline CDR1 reads LNHDA; CDR2 reads SQIVND (reference sequence). The CDR3 has 14 amino acids. Trimming removed 3 bases from V and 4 bases from J, with 11 bases in between. The authors amplified TCR beta CDR3 regions from RNA transcripts. HTBI primers were employed in first-round RT-PCR, then a second-round multiplex PCR followed. TCRdb recomputed calls from the multiplex PCR reads with MiXCR, one row per CDR3 protein. This sample has about 390,000 distinct CDR3 sequences, with about 15% found just once. Stable hyperthyroidism was defined by absence of ophthalmopathy within 18 months of follow-up. This clonotype was recorded a few times.

Sequences were obtained from peripheral blood. The chain recombines TRBV19 with TRBJ2-3; D unresolved. This TCR was sampled from an adult woman with stable Graves' hyperthyroidism. The CDR3 region has the DNA TGTGCCAGTAGTATTGATTTTTCCCCAGATACGCAGTATTTT. Its protein is CASSIDFSPDTQYF.